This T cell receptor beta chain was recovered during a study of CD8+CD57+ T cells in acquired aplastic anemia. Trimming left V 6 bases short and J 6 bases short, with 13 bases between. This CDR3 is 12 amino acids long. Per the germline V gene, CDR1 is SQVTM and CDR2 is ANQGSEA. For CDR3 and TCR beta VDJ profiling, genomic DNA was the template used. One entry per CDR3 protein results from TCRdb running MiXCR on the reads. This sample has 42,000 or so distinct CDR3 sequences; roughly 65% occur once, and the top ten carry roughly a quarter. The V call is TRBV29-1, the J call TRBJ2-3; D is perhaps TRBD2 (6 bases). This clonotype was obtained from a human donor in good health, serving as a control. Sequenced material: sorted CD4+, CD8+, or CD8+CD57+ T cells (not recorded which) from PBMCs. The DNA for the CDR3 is TGCAGCGTGGGGACTGCCAAGGATACGCAGTATTTT. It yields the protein CSVGTAKDTQYF.